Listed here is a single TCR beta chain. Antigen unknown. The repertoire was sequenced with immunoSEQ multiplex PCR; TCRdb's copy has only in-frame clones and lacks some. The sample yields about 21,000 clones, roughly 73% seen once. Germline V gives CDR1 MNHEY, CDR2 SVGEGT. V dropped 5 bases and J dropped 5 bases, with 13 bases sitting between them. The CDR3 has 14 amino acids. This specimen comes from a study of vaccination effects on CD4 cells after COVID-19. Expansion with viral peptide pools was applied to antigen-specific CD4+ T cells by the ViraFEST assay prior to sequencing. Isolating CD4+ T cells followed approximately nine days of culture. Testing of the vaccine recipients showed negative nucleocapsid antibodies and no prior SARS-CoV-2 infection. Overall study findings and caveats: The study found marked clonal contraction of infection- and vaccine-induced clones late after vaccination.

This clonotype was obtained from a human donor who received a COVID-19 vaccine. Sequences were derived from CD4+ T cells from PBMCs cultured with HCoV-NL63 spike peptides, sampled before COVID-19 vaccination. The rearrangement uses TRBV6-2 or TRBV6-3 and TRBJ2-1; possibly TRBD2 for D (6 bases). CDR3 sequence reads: CASSRLVRHNEQFF. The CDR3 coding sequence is TGTGCCAGCAGTCGACTAGTCCGTCACAATGAGCAGTTCTTC.